This T cell receptor (beta chain) was sequenced during a study of blood T cell repertoires in COVID-19. This study enrolled people aged roughly 18 to 100 from under 25 US geographic areas. Exposed participants came across a COVID-19 case within 2 weeks before study entry. The CDR3 consists of 16 residues. The V gene end was trimmed by 4 bases and the J gene end by 5 bases; junction bases not matched to a gene: 7. The V gene's germline CDR1 is KGHDR and CDR2 SFDVKD. Repertoires were generated with immunoSEQ multiplex PCR, while TCRdb's copy carries only in-frame clones and drops some. Among about 220,000 clones listed, under 90% were seen once.

This chain connects TRBV24-1 to TRBJ2-1; 10 positions match TRBD1. Sample: PBMCs or T cells enriched from blood (not recorded which). The source is a woman in her 50s who had been exposed to COVID-19. Here the CDR3 reads CATSDSDRGPNNEQFF. In DNA form, the CDR3 reads TGTGCCACCAGTGACTCAGACAGGGGGCCAAACAATGAGCAGTTCTTC.